The entry below gives a single TCR beta chain sequence along with its context. Germline V gives CDR1 SGHRS, CDR2 YFSETQ. Between the trimmed V and J ends, which lost 4 bases and 3 bases, there was a span of 13 bases. This CDR3 spans 14 amino acids. The sample is drawn from a study of blood T cell repertoires in COVID-19. Study-wide context: Researchers got acute and convalescent COVID-19 samples from the United States, Italy and Spain. T cells, B-cell-depleted T cells, or PBMCs supplied cDNA or gDNA.

Per the original methods: The authors estimated nucleated cell counts from reference gene primer amplification. Clones were sequenced by immunoSEQ multiplex PCR, and TCRdb holds only the in-frame ones, with some missing. V, J and clone size are taken as reported in that table, and D and trimming were inferred from the DNA itself. The sample has about 83,000 clones; around 80% are singletons. The sequence derives from a woman older than 75 with active or convalescent COVID-19. V is TRBV5-1 and J is TRBJ2-5; a weak D match, TRBD2 (5 bases). Sequenced material: peripheral blood. CDR3 sequence (DNA): TGCGCCAGCAGCCCCCAGTCCGGGGAAGAGACCCAGTACTTC. Translating it yields CASSPQSGEETQYF.